Included here is one TCR beta chain sequence, with context. The source of the sample is a study of blood T cell repertoires in COVID-19. Trimming left V 3 bases short and J 4 bases short, with 6 bases between. CDR1 and CDR2 (germline): DFQATT, SNEGSKA (reference sequence). This CDR3 spans 11 amino acids. Sequenced by immunoSEQ multiplex PCR; TCRdb stores in-frame clones only, minus some. The table shows 380,000 or so clones, with approximately 80% occurring only once. V is TRBV20-1 and J is TRBJ2-5, with D uncertain. The sequencing sample was made of peripheral blood. The sequence derives from a human donor with acute or convalescent COVID-19. The donor label of this sample is uncertain. CDR3 sequence (DNA): TGCAGTGCTAGTCGTCGAGAGACCCAGTACTTC. It is translated as CSASRRETQYF.